Listed below are T cell receptor beta chains from one sample, sequenced in a study of low-dose radiotherapy and immunotherapy resistance in tumors. Using its own MiXCR run on the reads, TCRdb lists one record per CDR3 protein. The sample holds about 50,000 distinct CDR3 sequences, about an eighth seen once. The sequenced sample was PBMCs, obtained before treatment. The origin of the receptors is a female donor with ovarian cancer. The CDR3 runs from the conserved cysteine through the conserved F or W. D genes are given only for firm matches. Clone size, where shown, is once, few, many, or a class for clones that have expanded.

clone_size j_call d_call v_call cdr3_nt cdr3_aa
many TRBJ2-2 TRBD1 TRBV5-1 TGCGCCAGCAGCGAAGGACAGGCGAACACCGGGGAGCTGTTTTTT CASSEGQANTGELFF
many TRBJ2-1 TRBD2 TRBV6-2/TRBV6-3 TGTGCCAGCAAGTCAGCGGGAACGGCCTTGGATGAGCAGTTCTTC CASKSAGTALDEQFF
many TRBJ1-2 NA TRBV10-3 TGTGCCATCAGTGAGTCGCCAGGGGAGGAGAATGGCTACACCTTC CAISESPGEENGYTF
NA TRBJ2-2 TRBD1 TRBV5-4 TGTGCCAGCAGCGGACGACAGGGGCCCGGGGAGCTGTTTTTT CASSGRQGPGELFF
NA TRBJ2-3 NA TRBV28 TGTGCCAGCAGGAGCACAGATACGCAGTATTTT CASRSTDTQYF
many TRBJ2-1 NA TRBV20-1 TGCAGTGCGGTCTTCAATGAGCAGTTCTTC CSAVFNEQFF
many TRBJ2-1 TRBD2 TRBV27 TGTGCCAGCAGTTTGCGGGGGTCCTACAATGAGCAGTTCTTC CASSLRGSYNEQFF
NA TRBJ1-2 NA TRBV12-3/TRBV12-4 TGTGCCATCCTCCCTCCAGGACGAACTAACTATGGCTACACCTTC CAILPPGRTNYGYTF
many TRBJ1-3 NA TRBV11-2 TGTGCCAGCAGCTTCCAATCCGGAAACACCATATATTTT CASSFQSGNTIYF
NA TRBJ1-5 NA TRBV27 TGTGCCAGCAGTGTAGGGTTAGGCAATCAGCCCCAGCATTTT CASSVGLGNQPQHF
many TRBJ1-1 NA TRBV27 TGTGCCAGCAGTTGGCTTGTGGGTCCGGGCTCTGAAGCTTTCTTT CASSWLVGPGSEAFF
many TRBJ1-1 TRBD1 TRBV30 TGTGCCTGGAGTGTATTGAAAAAGGGGGCGAACACTGAAGCTTTCTTT CAWSVLKKGANTEAFF
many TRBJ1-2 TRBD1 TRBV29-1 TGCAGCGTCCCCGTGGCAGGGGGGGACTATGGCTACACCTTC CSVPVAGGDYGYTF
few TRBJ2-1 TRBD1 TRBV10-3 TGTGCCACCTCAGGGACAGGTGAGCAGTTCTTC CATSGTGEQFF
many TRBJ2-1 NA TRBV20-1 TGCAGTGCTAGAGATCGTGGCAGGGGTTGGGAGAATGAGCAGTTCTTC CSARDRGRGWENEQFF
many TRBJ2-1 NA TRBV20-1 TGCAGTGCTAGAGATCGAGCCCTGGCAGGGTGGCGGGATGAGCAGTTCTTC CSARDRALAGWRDEQFF
NA TRBJ2-7 TRBD1 TRBV6-8 TGTGCCAGCAGTGCCGGACAGGGGGGTTACGAGCAGTACTTC CASSAGQGGYEQYF
many TRBJ1-5 NA TRBV27 TGTGCCAGCGCCGAGGGGAGCAATCAGCCCCAGCATTTT CASAEGSNQPQHF
many TRBJ2-7 NA TRBV27 TGTGCCAGCAGTTTGAAAGGGCCCGCTGGGGGGTCCTACGAGCAGTACTTC CASSLKGPAGGSYEQYF
many TRBJ2-1 TRBD2 TRBV23-1 TGCGCCAGCAGCCAGAGGACTAGCGGGACGGAAGACGCCCACAATGAGCAGTTCTTC CASSQRTSGTEDAHNEQFF
many TRBJ2-5 NA TRBV5-6 TGTGCCAGCAGCTTTTCCCCAGAGACCCAGTACTTC CASSFSPETQYF
many TRBJ2-1 NA TRBV20-1 TGCAGTGCCCCCGTTAGCGGCGTTGAAAATGAGCAGTTCTTC CSAPVSGVENEQFF
NA TRBJ1-1 NA TRBV28 TGTGCCAGCAGTCCCCAGGCGGGGGGGGCTGAAGCTTTCTTT CASSPQAGGAEAFF
many TRBJ2-2 NA TRBV5-1 TGCGCCAGCAGCTTGGTGTTTGGGACAACGAACACCGGGGAGCTGTTTTTT CASSLVFGTTNTGELFF
many TRBJ2-3 NA TRBV6-2/TRBV6-3 TGTGCCAGGACCCCCGTTGGCACAACCACAGATACGCAGTATTTT CARTPVGTTTDTQYF
many TRBJ2-2 NA TRBV18 TGTGCCAGCTCACAACGGGACACAGTCACCGGGGAGCTGTTTTTT CASSQRDTVTGELFF
many TRBJ2-6 TRBD1 TRBV30 TGTGCCTGGAGTGCCGACAGGGCTTCTACTTCGACCAACGTCCTGACTTTC CAWSADRASTSTNVLTF
many TRBJ2-1 TRBD2 TRBV20-1 TGCAGTGCTAGCGGGGGGGATTTTTTGAATGAGCAGTTCTTC CSASGGDFLNEQFF
many TRBJ1-5 NA TRBV20-1 TGCAGTGCTAGAGAGGGCAGTCCTAATCAGCCCCAGCATTTT CSAREGSPNQPQHF
many TRBJ2-2 NA TRBV2 TGTGCCAGCATCGGAAGGGGAAACACCGGGGAGCTGTTTTTT CASIGRGNTGELFF
many TRBJ2-2 NA TRBV29-1 TGCAGCGTTGACTGGCAAAACACCGGGGAGCTGTTTTTT CSVDWQNTGELFF
many TRBJ2-1 NA TRBV2 TGTGCCAGCAGTGGGGGCGCTAGCCGCTCCTACAATGAGCAGTTCTTC CASSGGASRSYNEQFF
many TRBJ2-7 NA TRBV28 TGTGCCAGCAGTTTAAGTGACTACGAGCAGTACTTC CASSLSDYEQYF
many TRBJ2-5 TRBD1 TRBV7-6 TGTGCCAGCAGCTTTCTTCGGGACAGGCCTCAAGAGACCCAGTACTTC CASSFLRDRPQETQYF
many TRBJ2-2 TRBD2 TRBV10-3 TGTGCCATCCAGGAACCCCTAGCGGGGGGGAACACCGGGGAGCTGTTTTTT CAIQEPLAGGNTGELFF
many TRBJ2-3 NA TRBV9 TGTGCCAGCAGCGTAGTAGGGGCAGATACGCAGTATTTT CASSVVGADTQYF
many TRBJ2-7 NA TRBV5-1 TGCGCCAGCAGCTCTCCGGCCGGGGTGTCCTACGAGCAGTACTTC CASSSPAGVSYEQYF
few TRBJ2-2 NA TRBV19 TGTGCCAGTTCCACTCGACAGGCTTCGAACACCGGGGAGCTGTTTTTT CASSTRQASNTGELFF
many TRBJ2-3 NA TRBV30 TGTGCCTGGACCGGGGCTAGTCGGTTAGATACGCAGTATTTT CAWTGASRLDTQYF
few TRBJ2-1 TRBD2 TRBV11-2 TGTGCCAGCAGCTTAGCCCCTGGACTAGCGGGAAATAATGAGCAGTTCTTC CASSLAPGLAGNNEQFF
many TRBJ2-3 NA TRBV18 TGTGCCAGCTCACCAATCCCAGCTAGCACAGATACGCAGTATTTT CASSPIPASTDTQYF
few TRBJ2-7 TRBD2 TRBV5-1 TGCGCCAGCAGCTCAGCGGGAGACTACGAGCAGTACTTC CASSSAGDYEQYF
many TRBJ2-2 TRBD2 TRBV25-1 TGTGCCAGCAGGGGACTAGCGGGTGCCCCCGGGGAGCTGTTTTTT CASRGLAGAPGELFF
many TRBJ2-3 TRBD2 TRBV30 TGTGCCTGGACCAACACCAATCTAGCGGGGTTCGATACGCAGTATTTT CAWTNTNLAGFDTQYF
many TRBJ2-1 TRBD2 TRBV5-1 TGCGCCAGCAGCACAACTAGCGGGAGGCACAATGAGCAGTTCTTC CASSTTSGRHNEQFF
NA TRBJ2-7 NA TRBV12-3/TRBV12-4 TGTGCCAGCAGTCCCCTGGTAGAGGGTGAACAGTACTTC CASSPLVEGEQYF
many TRBJ2-3 TRBD2 TRBV5-1 TGCGCCAGCAGCCCCGGGGGGGTCAGCACAGATACGCAGTATTTT CASSPGGVSTDTQYF
NA TRBJ2-7 NA TRBV28 TGTGCCAGTTTCGTGGACATCTCCTACGAGCAGTACTTC CASFVDISYEQYF
many TRBJ1-6 TRBD1 TRBV20-1 TGCAGTGCGCGACAGGGGTTGGGTAATTCACCCCTCCACTTT CSARQGLGNSPLHF
many TRBJ1-1 TRBD1 TRBV19 TGTGCCAGTAGTATAGATACCAGGGGGATAATGAACACTGAAGCTTTCTTT CASSIDTRGIMNTEAFF
medium-sized TRBJ2-1 NA TRBV12-3/TRBV12-4 TGTGCCAGCAGTAACGCGGTGAATGAGCAGTTCTTC CASSNAVNEQFF
many TRBJ2-5 NA TRBV9 TGTGCCAGCAGCCCTGCTGGGGAGACCCAGTACTTC CASSPAGETQYF
many TRBJ1-1 NA TRBV19 TGTGCCAGTAGTTGGGGGCCGGATGTTAACACTGAAGCTTTCTTT CASSWGPDVNTEAFF
many TRBJ1-2 NA TRBV5-1 TGCGCCAGCAGCTGGGGGACGGCGGGGGGCTACACCTTC CASSWGTAGGYTF
many TRBJ2-7 NA TRBV11-2 TGTGCCAGCAGAAGGAACCGACAGATTGATACCTACGAGCAGTACTTC CASRRNRQIDTYEQYF
many TRBJ1-1 NA TRBV14 TGTGCCACCCAAAGGAGATCGGGCACTGAAGCTTTCTTT CATQRRSGTEAFF
many TRBJ2-7 TRBD2 TRBV20-1 TGCAGTGCTTTGAGACTAGCGGGAGGGACCTACGAGCAGTACTTC CSALRLAGGTYEQYF
many TRBJ2-3 NA TRBV9 TGTGCCAGCAGCGTATGGGGGTCGGGAGATACGCAGTATTTT CASSVWGSGDTQYF